Below are 24 T cell receptor beta chains sequenced from a single sample in a study of OX40 agonist ivuxolimab in advanced cancers. Clones were sequenced by immunoSEQ multiplex PCR, and TCRdb holds only the in-frame ones, with some missing. This sample has about 100,000 clones; around nine tenths occur once, and the top ten carry approximately 0.15%. The starting material was CD4+ or CD8+ T cells sorted from blood, obtained in a trial of the OX40 agonist ivuxolimab. These receptors were collected from an adult with an advanced solid tumor such as melanoma, head and neck, liver or kidney cancer.

This chain joins TRBV28 and TRBJ1-2; D ambiguous. V was clipped by 2 bases and J by 8 bases, with 9 bases between them. The CDR3 loop spans 12 amino acids. The germline gives CDR1 MDHEN, CDR2 SYDVKM. The CDR3 DNA reads TGTGCCAGCAGTTTAAGGCTGAGGGGCTACACCTTC. This gives the protein CASSLRLRGYTF.

This chain uses TRBV6-1 with TRBJ1-4, with D perhaps matching TRBD1 (6 bases). The CDR3 is 13 amino acids. V dropped 5 bases and J dropped 8 bases, with 12 bases sitting between them. Germline CDR1 and CDR2: MNHNS and SASEGT. The CDR3 DNA reads as TGTGCCAGCAGTCTCAGGACAGTAGAAAAACTGTTTTTT. Protein sequence: CASSLRTVEKLFF.

The V call is TRBV7-9, the J call TRBJ2-7, with TRBD2 as a possible D gene (6 bases). The CDR3 runs 15 residues. Germline values: CDR1 SEHNR, CDR2 FQNEAQ (reference sequence). Trimming removed 2 bases from V and 3 bases from J, with 14 bases in between. The CDR3 region is CASSLWGRGFYEQYF. CDR3 sequence (DNA): TGTGCCAGCAGCTTATGGGGTCGGGGGTTCTACGAGCAGTACTTC.

This sequence joins TRBV6-5 and TRBJ1-6, with no clear D. Germline V gene sequence: CDR1 MNHEY, CDR2 SVGAGI. Deletions cut 7 bases from V and 9 bases from J, with 13 bases between. The CDR3 is made up of 13 amino acids. CDR3 bases: TGTGCCAGCAATCCTAGGGAGAGTTCACCCCTCCACTTT. Amino acid sequence: CASNPRESSPLHF.

This chain connects TRBV5-8 to TRBJ1-2, with D perhaps matching TRBD1 (5 bases). Germline CDR1 is SGHTS and CDR2 is YDEGEE. The length of the CDR3 is 13 residues. V lost 3 bases to trimming and J lost 2 bases, with 8 bases between them. The CDR3 reads CASSSYRNYGYTF. CDR3 nucleotides: TGTGCCAGCAGCTCCTACAGGAACTATGGCTACACCTTC.

V is TRBV7-9 and J is TRBJ2-3, with D possibly matching TRBD1 (7 bases). The V end lost 3 bases, the J end lost 4 bases, and 11 bases lay between the germline ends. The CDR3 sequence is 14 residues long. The germline gives CDR1 SEHNR, CDR2 FQNEAQ (reference sequence). CDR3 coding DNA: TGTGCCAGCAGCTTTGGCGGGACAGCAGATACGCAGTATTTT. It encodes CASSFGGTADTQYF. Full variable domain (outside the CDR3, taken from reference TRBV7-9 and TRBJ2-3): DTGVSQNPRHKITKRGQNVTFRCDPISEHNRLYWYRQTLGQGPEFLTYFQNEAQLEKSRLLSDRFSAERPKGSFSTLEIQRTEQGDSAMYLCASSFGGTADTQYFGPGTRLTVL.

The CDR3 loop is CASSLRGPSYEQYF. The CDR3, as DNA: TGTGCCAGCAGCTTGCGGGGACCCAGCTACGAGCAGTACTTC. V and J are TRBV5-6 and TRBJ2-7; the D call may be TRBD1 or TRBD2 (5 bases each). The CDR3 sequence is 14 residues long. In germline, CDR1 is SGHDT, CDR2 YYEEEE. V lost 1 base and J lost 3, with 11 bases in between.

The V gene is TRBV27, the J gene TRBJ2-3; the D gene could be TRBD1 or TRBD2 (6 bases each). The V and J ends lost 6 bases and 10 bases respectively, with 23 bases between them. Germline CDR1 reads MNHEY; CDR2 reads SMNVEV (reference sequence). CDR3 length equals 15 residues. The CDR3 nucleotides are TGTGCCAGCAGCCCATGGGTGAGGGGGGATAGAGCGCAGTATTTT. Translation gives CASSPWVRGDRAQYF.

The V call is TRBV9, the J call TRBJ2-1; D may be TRBD2 (5 bases). Between the trimmed V and J ends, which lost 0 bases and 6 bases, there was a span of 13 bases. Germline CDR1 SGDLS, CDR2 YYNGEE. The CDR3 contains 15 residues. The CDR3 protein is CASSVGLAVGNEQFF. As DNA, the CDR3 is TGTGCCAGCAGCGTAGGCCTAGCTGTAGGCAATGAGCAGTTCTTC.

The chain carries TRBV7-2 and TRBJ2-1, with unresolved D. Germline CDR1 reads SGHTA; CDR2 reads FQGNSA. The CDR3 contains 12 residues. V dropped 0 bases and J dropped 8 bases, with 5 bases sitting between them. CDR3 loop: CASSLARYEQFF. CDR3 sequence (DNA): TGTGCCAGCAGCTTAGCGCGGTATGAGCAGTTCTTC.

The chain carries TRBV27 and TRBJ2-5; D call uncertain. V lost 5 bases and J 2 bases, leaving 18 bases between the germline ends. CDR1 is MNHEY, CDR2 SMNVEV, per germline (reference sequence). The CDR3 is 16 amino acids. The CDR3 reads CASSELGSSLQETQYF. The CDR3 nucleotides are TGTGCCAGCAGTGAGCTCGGGTCCTCCTTACAAGAGACCCAGTACTTC.

CDR3 loop: CASSQGTSGGKSDTQYF. CDR3 nucleotides: TGCGCCAGCAGCCAAGGGACTAGCGGGGGCAAATCAGATACGCAGTATTTT. The chain employs TRBV5-1 and TRBJ2-3; 14 positions agree with TRBD2. Per germline, CDR1 SGHRS and CDR2 YFSETQ. V was clipped by 4 bases and J by 4 bases; unmatched bases: 8. CDR3 length: 17 amino acids.

V is TRBV15 and J is TRBJ1-1, with D hard to call. Germline CDR1 LNHNV, CDR2 YYDKDF (reference sequence). V was clipped by 3 bases and J by 10 bases, with 12 bases between them. This CDR3 comprises 12 residues. The CDR3 bases are TGTGCCACCAGCAGCCCTCTAACGCCAGCTTTCTTT. It translates to CATSSPLTPAFF.

The chain uses TRBV7-8 and TRBJ2-1; no reliable D call. V dropped 3 bases and J dropped 8 bases, with 5 bases sitting between them. The CDR3 consists of 11 residues. The V gene's germline CDR1 is SGHVS and CDR2 FQNEAQ. The CDR3 nucleotides read TGTGCCAGCAGCTTTGTAGATGAGCAGTTCTTC. This gives the protein CASSFVDEQFF. The variable domain in full, completed from reference TRBV7-8 and TRBJ2-1, reads GAGVSQSPRYKVAKRGQDVALRCDPISGHVSLFWYQQALGQGPEFLTYFQNEAQLDKSGLPSDRFFAERPEGSVSTLKIQRTQQEDSAVYLCASSFVDEQFFGPGTRLTVL.

The V and J genes are TRBV6-1 and TRBJ2-1; 8 bases fit TRBD1. V was pared by 2 bases and J by 10 bases, with 7 bases of the junction left unmatched. The CDR3 is 14 amino acids. Germline V gives CDR1 MNHNS, CDR2 SASEGT. CDR3 region: CASSETWTGIEQFF. The CDR3 nucleotides read TGTGCCAGCAGTGAAACCTGGACAGGGATCGAGCAGTTCTTC.

The chain links TRBV5-6 to TRBJ2-3; TRBD2 matches 8 bases. Germline CDR1 reads SGHDT; CDR2 reads YYEEEE. The CDR3 extends over 14 amino acids. V trimming: 3 bases; J trimming: 4 bases; junction bases outside the gene matches: 4. The CDR3 spells CASSSRGAPDTQYF. DNA of the CDR3: TGTGCCAGCAGCTCGCGGGGGGCACCAGATACGCAGTATTTT.

J is TRBJ1-1 and V is TRBV30; possible D gene TRBD1, 5 bases. The CDR3 covers 13 residues. The ends were cut back, 4 bases at V and 6 bases at J, with 15 bases in the middle. The germline V gene encodes CDR1 GTSNPN and CDR2 SVGIG (reference sequence). This CDR3 reads CAWTTVGVPEAFF. Here the CDR3 DNA reads TGTGCCTGGACGACCGTGGGGGTCCCTGAAGCTTTCTTT.

The V and J genes are TRBV7-3 and TRBJ1-2, with a tentative D call TRBD1 (5 bases). This CDR3 has 13 residues. CDR1 is SGHTA and CDR2 is FQGTGA in the germline V gene. V lost 3 bases, J lost 2 bases, and 7 bases lay in between. CDR3 DNA sequence: TGTGCCAGCAGCTTGGGGGAAAACTATGGCTACACCTTC. It specifies CASSLGENYGYTF.

The chain links TRBV5-1 to TRBJ1-6; weak D call: TRBD1 (6 bases). This CDR3 is 15 amino acids long. The V end lost 3 bases, the J end lost 0 bases, and 7 bases lay between the germline ends. Germline loops: CDR1 SGHRS, CDR2 YFSETQ. CDR3 DNA sequence: TGCGCCAGCAGCTCAGGGGACTCCTATAATTCACCCCTCCACTTT. It is translated as CASSSGDSYNSPLHF. The variable domain in full, completed from reference TRBV5-1 and TRBJ1-6, reads KAGVTQTPRYLIKTRGQQVTLSCSPISGHRSVSWYQQTPGQGLQFLFEYFSETQRNKGNFPGRFSGRQFSNSRSEMNVSTLELGDSALYLCASSSGDSYNSPLHFGNGTRLTVT.

This clone was counted only a few times. CDR3 in DNA: TGTGCCAGCAGCTTGTCCAGGGGAGGCAATGAGCAGTTCTTC. Translated, it gives CASSLSRGGNEQFF. This rearrangement joins TRBV5-4 to TRBJ2-1, with D perhaps given as TRBD1 or TRBD2 (6 bases each). The CDR3 length is 14 residues. Germline V gives CDR1 SGHNT, CDR2 YYREEE (reference sequence). V gave up 1 base and J gave up 6 bases, with 11 bases separating them.

The CDR3 spells CASSRLGVGANVLTF. In DNA form, the CDR3 reads TGTGCCAGCAGCCGGCTGGGGGTTGGGGCCAACGTCCTGACTTTC. This chain links TRBV9 with TRBJ2-6; D is perhaps TRBD1 or TRBD2 (5 bases each). The ends were cut back, 4 bases at V and 3 bases at J, with 11 bases in the middle. CDR1 is SGDLS and CDR2 is YYNGEE in the germline V gene. This CDR3 has 15 amino acids.

The J gene is TRBJ1-5, the V gene TRBV7-8; D may be TRBD1 (5 bases). Between the trimmed V and J ends, which lost 0 bases and 3 bases, there was a span of 6 bases. Germline assignment: CDR1 SGHVS and CDR2 FQNEAQ. The CDR3 is made up of 14 amino acids. CDR3 residues: CASSLAGTNQPQHF. The CDR3 DNA sequence: TGTGCCAGCAGCTTAGCAGGGACCAATCAGCCCCAGCATTTT.

The gene calls are TRBV5-1 and TRBJ1-1; TRBD1 is a possible D gene (6 bases). V lost 10 bases to trimming and J lost 5 bases, with 15 bases between them. The CDR3 loop spans 12 amino acids. The germline CDR1 and CDR2 sequences are SGHRS and YFSETQ. The CDR3 here is CAPTGRGTEAFF. The CDR3 bases are TGCGCCCCCACCGGGAGGGGGACTGAAGCTTTCTTT.

This rearrangement joins TRBV30 to TRBJ2-3; perhaps TRBD2 as D (6 bases). Trimming left V 3 bases short and J 0 bases short, with 22 bases between. Germline loops: CDR1 GTSNPN, CDR2 SVGIG (reference sequence). The CDR3 runs to 18 residues. Written as DNA, the CDR3 is TGTGCCTGGAGCCGGGGGATCGACGGGAGACTTAGCACAGATACGCAGTATTTT. Translated: CAWSRGIDGRLSTDTQYF.